This T cell receptor beta chain is from a study of blood T cell repertoires in COVID-19. Germline CDR1 is LGHDT and CDR2 is YNNKEL (reference sequence). The length of the CDR3 is 14 residues. Trimming removed 1 base at V and 7 bases at J, with 10 bases between. Sequencing used immunoSEQ multiplex PCR; TCRdb keeps in-frame clones, though not all of them. The sample shows fewer than 95,000 clones, about 74% of them seen only once. The source material was peripheral blood. The rearrangement joins TRBV3-1 (or the pseudogene TRBV3-2) to TRBJ2-2, with D possibly matching TRBD2 (6 bases). This TCR was recovered from a man between 65 and 85 years old with COVID-19, enrolled during active disease. The chain's CDR3 is CASSQAGVGGELFF. CDR3 DNA sequence: TGTGCCAGCAGCCAAGCGGGAGTGGGCGGGGAGCTGTTTTTT.